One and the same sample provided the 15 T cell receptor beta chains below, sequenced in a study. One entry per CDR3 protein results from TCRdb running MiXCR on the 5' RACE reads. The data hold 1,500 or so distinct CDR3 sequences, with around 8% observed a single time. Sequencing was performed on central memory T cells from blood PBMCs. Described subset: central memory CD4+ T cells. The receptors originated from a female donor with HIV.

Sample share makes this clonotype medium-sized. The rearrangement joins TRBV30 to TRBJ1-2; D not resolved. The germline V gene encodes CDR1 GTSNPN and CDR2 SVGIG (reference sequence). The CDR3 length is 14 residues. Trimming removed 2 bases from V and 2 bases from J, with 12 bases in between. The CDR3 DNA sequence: TGTGCCTGGAGTACGGGGATCTTAAACTATGGCTACACCTTC. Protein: CAWSTGILNYGYTF.

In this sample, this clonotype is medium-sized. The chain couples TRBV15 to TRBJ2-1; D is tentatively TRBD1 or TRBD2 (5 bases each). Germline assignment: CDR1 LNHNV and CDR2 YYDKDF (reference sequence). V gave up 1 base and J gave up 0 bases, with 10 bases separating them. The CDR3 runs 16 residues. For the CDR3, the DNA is TGTGCCACCAGCAGAGGGGGGACGGACTCCTACAATGAGCAGTTCTTC. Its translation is CATSRGGTDSYNEQFF.

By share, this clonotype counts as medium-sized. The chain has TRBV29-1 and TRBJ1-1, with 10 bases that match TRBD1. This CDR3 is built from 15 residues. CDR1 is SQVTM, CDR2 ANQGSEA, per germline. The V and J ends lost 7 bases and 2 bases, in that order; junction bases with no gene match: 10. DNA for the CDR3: TGCAGCGCCCCGACAGGGGGCATCGCAAACACTGAAGCTTTCTTT. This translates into CSAPTGGIANTEAFF.

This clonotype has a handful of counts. The CDR3 is CASSYKDTHTQYF. The CDR3 DNA is TGTGCCAGCAGTTACAAGGACACTCATACGCAGTATTTT. The V gene is TRBV6-5, the J gene TRBJ2-3; D is possibly TRBD1 (5 bases). The V gene lost 2 bases and the J gene lost 7 bases, with 10 bases spanning the gap. CDR1 is MNHEY, CDR2 SVGAGI, per germline. CDR3 length: 13 residues.

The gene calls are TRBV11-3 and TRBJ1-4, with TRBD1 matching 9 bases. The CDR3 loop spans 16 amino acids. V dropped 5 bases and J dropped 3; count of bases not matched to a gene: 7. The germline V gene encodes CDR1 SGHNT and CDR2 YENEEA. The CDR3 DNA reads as TGTGCCAGCAGCCGACAGGGGGGAAAAGCTAATGAAAAACTGTTTTTT. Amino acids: CASSRQGGKANEKLFF.

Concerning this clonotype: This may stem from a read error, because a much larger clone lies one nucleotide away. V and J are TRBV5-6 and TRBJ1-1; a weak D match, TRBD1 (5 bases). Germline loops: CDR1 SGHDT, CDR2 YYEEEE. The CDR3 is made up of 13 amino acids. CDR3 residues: CASRVGHNNEAFF. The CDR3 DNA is TGTGCCAGCAGGGTTGGACATAACAATGAAGCTTTCTTT.

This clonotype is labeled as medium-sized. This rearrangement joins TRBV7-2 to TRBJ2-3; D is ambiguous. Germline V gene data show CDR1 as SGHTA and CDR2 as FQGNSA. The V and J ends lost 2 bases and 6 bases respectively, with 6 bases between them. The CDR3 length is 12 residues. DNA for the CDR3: TGTGCCAGCAGCTTACCTGGGGATACGCAGTATTTT. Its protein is CASSLPGDTQYF.

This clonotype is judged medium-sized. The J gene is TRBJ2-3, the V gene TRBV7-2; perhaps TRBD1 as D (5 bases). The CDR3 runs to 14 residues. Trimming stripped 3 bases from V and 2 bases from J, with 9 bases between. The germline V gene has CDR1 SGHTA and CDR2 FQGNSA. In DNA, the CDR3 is TGTGCCAGCAGCTTGACAGCTTCCACAGATACGCAGTATTTT. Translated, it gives CASSLTASTDTQYF.

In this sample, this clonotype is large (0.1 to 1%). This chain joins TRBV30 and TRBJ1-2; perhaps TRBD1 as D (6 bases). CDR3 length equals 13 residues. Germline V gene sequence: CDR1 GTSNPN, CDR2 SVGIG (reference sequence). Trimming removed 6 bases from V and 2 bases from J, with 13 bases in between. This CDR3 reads CACDRKGNYGYTF. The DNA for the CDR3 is TGTGCCTGTGACAGGAAAGGCAACTATGGCTACACCTTC.

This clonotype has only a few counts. The CDR3 here is CASEGSNYGYTF. For the CDR3, the DNA is TGTGCCAGCGAGGGCTCTAACTATGGCTACACCTTC. V gene TRBV12-3 or TRBV12-4 combines with J gene TRBJ1-2; the D is unclear. Trimming stripped 8 bases from V and 0 bases from J, with 7 bases between. The CDR3 extends over 12 amino acids.

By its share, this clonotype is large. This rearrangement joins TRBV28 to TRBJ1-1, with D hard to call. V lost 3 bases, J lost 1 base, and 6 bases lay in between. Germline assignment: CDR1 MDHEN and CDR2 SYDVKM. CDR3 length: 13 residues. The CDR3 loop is CASSFTGNTEAFF. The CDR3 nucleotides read TGTGCCAGCAGTTTCACGGGGAACACTGAAGCTTTCTTT.

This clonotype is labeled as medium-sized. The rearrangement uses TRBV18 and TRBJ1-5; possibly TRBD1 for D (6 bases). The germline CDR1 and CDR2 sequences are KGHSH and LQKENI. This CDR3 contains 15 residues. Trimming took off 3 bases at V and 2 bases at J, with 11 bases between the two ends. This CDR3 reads CASSPGTSGNQPQHF. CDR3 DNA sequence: TGTGCCAGCTCACCGGGGACATCGGGCAATCAGCCCCAGCATTTT.

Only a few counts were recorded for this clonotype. The CDR3 sequence is CAWTVRGSNQPQHF. As DNA, the CDR3 is TGTGCCTGGACCGTACGGGGAAGCAATCAGCCCCAGCATTTT. V and J are TRBV30 and TRBJ1-5; the D is unclear. In germline, CDR1 is GTSNPN, CDR2 SVGIG (reference sequence). Between the trimmed V and J ends, which lost 4 bases and 1 base, there was a span of 11 bases. The length of the CDR3 is 14 residues.

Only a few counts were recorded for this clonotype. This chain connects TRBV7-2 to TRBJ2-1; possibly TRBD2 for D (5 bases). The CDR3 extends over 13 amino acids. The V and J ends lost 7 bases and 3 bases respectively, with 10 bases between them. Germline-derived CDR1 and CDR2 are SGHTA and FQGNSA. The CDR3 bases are TGTGCCAGCAACCCGGGGAGCTACAATGAGCAGTTCTTC. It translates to CASNPGSYNEQFF.

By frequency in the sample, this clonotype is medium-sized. In DNA, the CDR3 is TGTGCTAGTGATGCGGAGAGAACGGGAAACACCATATATTTT. Translating it yields CASDAERTGNTIYF. The rearrangement uses TRBV12-5 and TRBJ1-3; no clear D. The CDR3 is made up of 14 amino acids. Germline-derived CDR1 and CDR2 are LGHNT and FRNRAP. V was pared by 7 bases and J by 4 bases, with 14 bases between.